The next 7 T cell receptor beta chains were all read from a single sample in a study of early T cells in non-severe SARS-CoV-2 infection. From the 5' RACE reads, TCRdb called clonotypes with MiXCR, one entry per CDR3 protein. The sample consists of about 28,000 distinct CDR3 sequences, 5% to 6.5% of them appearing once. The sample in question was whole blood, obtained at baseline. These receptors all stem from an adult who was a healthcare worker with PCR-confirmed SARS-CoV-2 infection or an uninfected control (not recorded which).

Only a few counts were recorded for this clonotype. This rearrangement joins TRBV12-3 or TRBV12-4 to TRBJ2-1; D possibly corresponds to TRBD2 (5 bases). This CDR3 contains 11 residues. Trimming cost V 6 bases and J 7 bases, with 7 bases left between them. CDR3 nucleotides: TGTGCCAGCAGGGACTTTAATGAGCAGTTCTTC. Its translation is CASRDFNEQFF.

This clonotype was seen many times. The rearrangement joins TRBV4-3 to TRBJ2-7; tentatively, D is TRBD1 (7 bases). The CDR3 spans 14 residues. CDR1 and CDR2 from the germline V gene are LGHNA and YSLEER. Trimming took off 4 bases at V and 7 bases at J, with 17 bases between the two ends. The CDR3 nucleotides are TGCGCCAGCAGCCCTCAGGGGGAGGCAGAAGAGCAGTACTTC. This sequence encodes CASSPQGEAEEQYF.

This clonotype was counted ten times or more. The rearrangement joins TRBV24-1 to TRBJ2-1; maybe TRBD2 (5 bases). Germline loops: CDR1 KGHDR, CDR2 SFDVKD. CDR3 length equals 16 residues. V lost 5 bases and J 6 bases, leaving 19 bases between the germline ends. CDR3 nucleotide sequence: TGTGCCACCAGTGTTTCCGGGATGGGGTCTGGCAATGAGCAGTTCTTC. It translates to CATSVSGMGSGNEQFF.

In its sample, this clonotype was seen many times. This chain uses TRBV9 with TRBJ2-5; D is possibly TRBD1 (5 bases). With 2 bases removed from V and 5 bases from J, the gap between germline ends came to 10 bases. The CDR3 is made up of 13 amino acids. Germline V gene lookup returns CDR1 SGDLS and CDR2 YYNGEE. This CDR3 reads CASSVSGAETQYF. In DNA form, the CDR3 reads TGTGCCAGCAGCGTTTCTGGGGCCGAGACCCAGTACTTC.

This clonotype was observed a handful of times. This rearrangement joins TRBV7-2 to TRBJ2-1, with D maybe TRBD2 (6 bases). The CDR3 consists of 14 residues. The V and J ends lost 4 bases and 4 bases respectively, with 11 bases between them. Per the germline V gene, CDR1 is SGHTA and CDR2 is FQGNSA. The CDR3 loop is CASSSSAVYNEQFF. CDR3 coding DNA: TGTGCCAGCAGCTCTAGCGCGGTTTACAATGAGCAGTTCTTC.

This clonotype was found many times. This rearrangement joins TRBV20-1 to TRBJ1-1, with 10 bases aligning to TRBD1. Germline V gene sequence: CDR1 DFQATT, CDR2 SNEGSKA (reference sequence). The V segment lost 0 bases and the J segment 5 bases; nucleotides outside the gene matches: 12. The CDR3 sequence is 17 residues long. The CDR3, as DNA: TGCAGTGCTAGAGATCCGCGACAGGGGGCGCGGGTTACTGAAGCTTTCTTT. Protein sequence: CSARDPRQGARVTEAFF.

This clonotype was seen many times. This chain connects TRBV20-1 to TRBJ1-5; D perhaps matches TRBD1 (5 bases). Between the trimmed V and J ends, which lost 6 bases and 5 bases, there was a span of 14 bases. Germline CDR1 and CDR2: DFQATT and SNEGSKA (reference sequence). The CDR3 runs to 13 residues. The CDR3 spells CSAARGGDQPQHF. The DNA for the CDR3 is TGCAGTGCCGCCCGGGGGGGAGATCAGCCCCAGCATTTT.